This T cell receptor (beta chain) derives from a study of blood T cell repertoires in COVID-19. TCRdb keeps only in-frame clones here, not all; method: immunoSEQ multiplex PCR. The sample holds over 110,000 clones, 84% seen once. This CDR3 spans 15 amino acids. Trimming at V came to 4 bases and at J to 6 bases, leaving 5 bases not matched to a gene. Germline V CDR1 and CDR2: SGHRS, YFSETQ. Participants had their cohort set by participant-reported clinical history. The sequence derives from a man in his fifties or sixties in a cohort exposed to, infected with or recovered from COVID-19 (not recorded which). This chain joins TRBV5-1 and TRBJ2-2; 11 positions agree with TRBD1. The sample was PBMCs or T cells enriched from blood (not recorded which). Here the CDR3 reads CASSQDRGLSGELFF. CDR3 sequence (DNA): TGCGCCAGCAGCCAGGACAGGGGGCTCTCCGGGGAGCTGTTTTTT.